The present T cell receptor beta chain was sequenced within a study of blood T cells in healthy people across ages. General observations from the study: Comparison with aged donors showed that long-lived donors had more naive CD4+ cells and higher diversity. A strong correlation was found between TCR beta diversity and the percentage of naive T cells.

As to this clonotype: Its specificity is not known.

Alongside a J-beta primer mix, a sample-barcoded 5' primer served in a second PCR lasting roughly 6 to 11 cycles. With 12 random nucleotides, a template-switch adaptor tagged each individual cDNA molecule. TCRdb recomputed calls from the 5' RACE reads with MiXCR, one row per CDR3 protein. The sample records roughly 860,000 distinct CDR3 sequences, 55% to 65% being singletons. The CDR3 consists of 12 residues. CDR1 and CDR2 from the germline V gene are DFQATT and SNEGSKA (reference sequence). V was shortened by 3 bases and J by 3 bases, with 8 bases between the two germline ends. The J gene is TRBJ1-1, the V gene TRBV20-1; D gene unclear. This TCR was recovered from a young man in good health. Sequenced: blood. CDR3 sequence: CSASPGYTEAFF. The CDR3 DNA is TGCAGTGCTAGTCCCGGATACACTGAAGCTTTCTTT.